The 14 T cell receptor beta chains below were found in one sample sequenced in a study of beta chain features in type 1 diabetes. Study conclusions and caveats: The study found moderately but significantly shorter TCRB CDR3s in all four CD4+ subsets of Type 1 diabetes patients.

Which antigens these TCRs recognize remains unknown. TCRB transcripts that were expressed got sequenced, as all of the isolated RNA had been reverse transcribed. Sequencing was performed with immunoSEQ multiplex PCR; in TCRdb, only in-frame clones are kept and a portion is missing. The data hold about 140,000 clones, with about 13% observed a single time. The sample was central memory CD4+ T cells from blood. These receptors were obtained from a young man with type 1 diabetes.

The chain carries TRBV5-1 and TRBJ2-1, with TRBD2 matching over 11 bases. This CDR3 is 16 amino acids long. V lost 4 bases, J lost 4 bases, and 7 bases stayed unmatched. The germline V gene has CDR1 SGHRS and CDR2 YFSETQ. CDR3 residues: CASSLTLAGAYNEQFF. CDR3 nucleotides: TGCGCCAGCAGCCTGACACTAGCGGGGGCTTACAATGAGCAGTTCTTC.

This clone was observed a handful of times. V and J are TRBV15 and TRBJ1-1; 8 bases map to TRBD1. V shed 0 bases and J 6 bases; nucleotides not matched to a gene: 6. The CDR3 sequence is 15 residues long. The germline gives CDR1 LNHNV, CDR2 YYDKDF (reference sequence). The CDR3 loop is CATSRDPGGASEAFF. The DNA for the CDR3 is TGTGCCACCAGCAGAGATCCAGGGGGCGCGTCTGAAGCTTTCTTT.

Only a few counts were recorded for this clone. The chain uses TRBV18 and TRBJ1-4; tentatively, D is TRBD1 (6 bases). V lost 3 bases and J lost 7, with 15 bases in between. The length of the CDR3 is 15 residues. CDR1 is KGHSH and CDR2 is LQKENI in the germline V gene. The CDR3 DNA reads TGTGCCAGCTCACCTCTCAGGGGCACGGCTGAAAAACTGTTTTTT. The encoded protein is CASSPLRGTAEKLFF.

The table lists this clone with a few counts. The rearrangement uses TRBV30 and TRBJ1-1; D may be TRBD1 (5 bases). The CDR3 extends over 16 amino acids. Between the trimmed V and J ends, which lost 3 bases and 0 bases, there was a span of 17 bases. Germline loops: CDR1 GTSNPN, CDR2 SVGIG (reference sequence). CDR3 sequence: CAWRQSQGLLNTEAFF. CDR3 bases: TGTGCCTGGAGGCAAAGCCAGGGCCTTCTGAACACTGAAGCTTTCTTT.

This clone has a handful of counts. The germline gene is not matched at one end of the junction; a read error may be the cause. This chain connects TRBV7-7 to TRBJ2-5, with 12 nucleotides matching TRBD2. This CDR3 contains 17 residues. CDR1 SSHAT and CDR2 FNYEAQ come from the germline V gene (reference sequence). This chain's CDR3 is CASSLALAGGFQETQYF. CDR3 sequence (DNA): TGTGCTAGCAGCTTAGCGCTAGCGGGGGGGTTCCAAGAGACCCAGTACTTC.

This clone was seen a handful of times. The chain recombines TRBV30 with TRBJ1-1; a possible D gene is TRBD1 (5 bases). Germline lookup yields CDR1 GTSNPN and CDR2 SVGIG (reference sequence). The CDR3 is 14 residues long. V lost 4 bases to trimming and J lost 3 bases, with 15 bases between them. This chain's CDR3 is CAWKRREGHTEAFF. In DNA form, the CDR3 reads TGTGCCTGGAAACGAAGGGAGGGGCACACTGAAGCTTTCTTT.

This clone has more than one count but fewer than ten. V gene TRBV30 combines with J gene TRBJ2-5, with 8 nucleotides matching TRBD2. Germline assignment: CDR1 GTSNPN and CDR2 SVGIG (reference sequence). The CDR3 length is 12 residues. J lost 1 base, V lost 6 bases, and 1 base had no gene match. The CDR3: CACGGAQETQYF. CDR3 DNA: TGTGCCTGCGGGGGGGCCCAAGAGACCCAGTACTTC.

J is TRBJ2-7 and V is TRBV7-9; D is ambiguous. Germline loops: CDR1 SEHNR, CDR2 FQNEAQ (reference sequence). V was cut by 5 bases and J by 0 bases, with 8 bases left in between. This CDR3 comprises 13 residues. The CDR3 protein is CASSPPSSYEQYF. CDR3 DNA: TGTGCCAGCAGCCCACCCAGCTCCTACGAGCAGTACTTC.

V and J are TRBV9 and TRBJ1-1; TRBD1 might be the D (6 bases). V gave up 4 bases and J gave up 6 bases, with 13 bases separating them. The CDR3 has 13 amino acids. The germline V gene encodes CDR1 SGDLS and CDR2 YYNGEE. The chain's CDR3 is CASSSIGGAEAFF. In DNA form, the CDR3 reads TGTGCCAGCAGCTCCATAGGGGGTGCTGAAGCTTTCTTT.

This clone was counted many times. In nucleotides, the CDR3 is TGTGCCAGCAGTAATGGACTAGCGGCAGACAATGAGCAGTTCTTC. It yields the protein CASSNGLAADNEQFF. The genes are TRBV7-7 and TRBJ2-1; TRBD2 matches at 10 bases. The germline CDR1 and CDR2 sequences are SSHAT and FNYEAQ (reference sequence). Trimming cost V 6 bases and J 5 bases; bases outside gene matches: 7. This CDR3 is 15 amino acids long.

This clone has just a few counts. CDR3 nucleotide sequence: TGTGCCAGCAGCCCCGGGCAGGGGGCCGGGTGGGAGACCCAGTACTTC. This codes for CASSPGQGAGWETQYF. This chain joins TRBV7-9 and TRBJ2-5; TRBD1 aligns across 8 bases. Germline V gene lookup returns CDR1 SEHNR and CDR2 FQNEAQ (reference sequence). The length of the CDR3 is 16 residues. Trimming took 5 bases from V and 5 from J; bases not matched to a gene: 13.

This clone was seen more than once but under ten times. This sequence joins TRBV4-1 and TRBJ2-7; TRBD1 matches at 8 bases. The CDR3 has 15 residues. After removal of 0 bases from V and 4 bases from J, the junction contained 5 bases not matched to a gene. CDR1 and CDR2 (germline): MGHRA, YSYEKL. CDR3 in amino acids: CASSQDNRGVYEQYF. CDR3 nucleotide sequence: TGCGCCAGCAGCCAAGATAACAGGGGGGTTTACGAGCAGTACTTC.

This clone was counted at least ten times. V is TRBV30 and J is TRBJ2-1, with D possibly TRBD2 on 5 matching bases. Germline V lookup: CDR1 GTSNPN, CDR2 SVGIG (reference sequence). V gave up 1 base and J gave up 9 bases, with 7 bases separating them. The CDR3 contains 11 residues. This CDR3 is CAWSGSVEQFF. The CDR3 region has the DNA TGTGCCTGGAGTGGTAGCGTTGAGCAGTTCTTC. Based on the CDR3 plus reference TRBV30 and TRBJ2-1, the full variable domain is SQTIHQWPATLVQPVGSPLSLECTVEGTSNPNLYWYRQAAGRGLQLLFYSVGIGQISSEVPQNLSASRPQDRQFILSSKKLLLSDSGFYLCAWSGSVEQFFGPGTRLTVL.

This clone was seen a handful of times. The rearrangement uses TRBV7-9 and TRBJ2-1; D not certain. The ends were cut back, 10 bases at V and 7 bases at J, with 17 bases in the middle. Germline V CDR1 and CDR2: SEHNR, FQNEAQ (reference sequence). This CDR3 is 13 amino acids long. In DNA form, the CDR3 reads TGTGCCACTCAACCCCCCGTGGGGAATGAGCAGTTCTTC. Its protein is CATQPPVGNEQFF.